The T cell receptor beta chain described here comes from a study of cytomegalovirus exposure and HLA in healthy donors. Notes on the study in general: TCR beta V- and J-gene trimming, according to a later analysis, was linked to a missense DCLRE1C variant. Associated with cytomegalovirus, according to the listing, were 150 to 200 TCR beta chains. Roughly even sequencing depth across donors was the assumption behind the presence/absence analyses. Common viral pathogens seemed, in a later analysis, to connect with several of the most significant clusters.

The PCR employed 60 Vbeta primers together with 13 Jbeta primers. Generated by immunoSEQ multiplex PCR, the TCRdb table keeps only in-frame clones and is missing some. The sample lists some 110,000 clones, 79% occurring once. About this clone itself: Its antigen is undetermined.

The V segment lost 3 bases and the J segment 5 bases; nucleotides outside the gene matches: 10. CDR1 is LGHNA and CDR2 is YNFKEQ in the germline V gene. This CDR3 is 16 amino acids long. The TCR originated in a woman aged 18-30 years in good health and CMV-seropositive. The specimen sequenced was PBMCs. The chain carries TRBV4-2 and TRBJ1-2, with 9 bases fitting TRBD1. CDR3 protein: CASSQNRGQGRYGYTF. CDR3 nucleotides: TGTGCCAGCAGCCAGAATAGGGGACAGGGTCGATATGGCTACACCTTC.